The clone carrying this TCR beta chain is categorized as large. The antigen remains undetermined. The ends were cut back, 0 bases at V and 0 bases at J, with 6 bases in the middle. Germline CDR1 is LGHNA and CDR2 is YSLEER. The CDR3 has 16 amino acids. Focal radiation with ipilimumab CTLA-4 blockade was given to patients with chemo-refractory metastatic non-small-cell lung cancer. This record comes from a study of radiotherapy plus CTLA-4 blockade in lung cancer. Overall study context: 15% to 20% of enrolled patients responded objectively, and about 31% had disease control. Whole-study findings and limits: Blood saw expansion of tumor-derived TCR clones after radiotherapy plus ipilimumab. Response was reportedly best predicted by early blood T cell clone dynamics, with interferon-beta.

Produced via immunoSEQ multiplex PCR; TCRdb's table is partial and in-frame only. The sample has about 110,000 clones, 81% seen once. The sample here was peripheral blood, taken from a patient treated with radiotherapy plus ipilimumab. The rearrangement uses TRBV4-3 and TRBJ2-6, with D maybe TRBD2 (5 bases). This clonotype was obtained from a human donor with non-small cell lung cancer that progressed on radiotherapy plus ipilimumab. Some clones in this sample may be carry-over from other donors' samples. The CDR3 reads CASSQEAASGANVLTF. The DNA for the CDR3 is TGCGCCAGCAGCCAAGAAGCGGCCTCTGGGGCCAACGTCCTGACTTTC.